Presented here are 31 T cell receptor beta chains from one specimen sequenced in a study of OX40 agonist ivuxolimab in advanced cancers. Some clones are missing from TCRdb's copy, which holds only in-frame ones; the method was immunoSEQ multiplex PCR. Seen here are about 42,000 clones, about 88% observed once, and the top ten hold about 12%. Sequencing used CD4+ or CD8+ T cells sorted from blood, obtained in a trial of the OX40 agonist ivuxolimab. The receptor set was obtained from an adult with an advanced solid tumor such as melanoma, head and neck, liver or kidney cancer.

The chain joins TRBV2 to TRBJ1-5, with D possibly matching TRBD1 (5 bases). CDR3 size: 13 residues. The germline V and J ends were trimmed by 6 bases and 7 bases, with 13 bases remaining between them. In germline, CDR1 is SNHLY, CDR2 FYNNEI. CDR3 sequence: CASRGESIQPQHF. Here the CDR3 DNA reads TGTGCCAGCAGAGGGGAATCGATACAGCCCCAGCATTTT.

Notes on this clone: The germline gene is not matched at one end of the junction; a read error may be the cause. CDR3 residues: CASSSKLGGLAGRETQYF. As DNA, the CDR3 is TGTGCTAGCAGCTCGAAATTGGGGGGACTAGCGGGACGGGAGACCCAGTACTTC. The J gene is TRBJ2-5, the V gene TRBV7-7, with 13 bases that match TRBD2. Germline V gene sequence: CDR1 SSHAT, CDR2 FNYEAQ (reference sequence). The length of the CDR3 is 18 residues.

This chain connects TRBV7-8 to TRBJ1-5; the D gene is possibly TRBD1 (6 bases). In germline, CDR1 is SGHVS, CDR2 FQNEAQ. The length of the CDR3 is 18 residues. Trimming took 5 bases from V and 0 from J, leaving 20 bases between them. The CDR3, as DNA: TGTGCCAGCAGCCGGGACAAGTGGGGGCTCTATAGCAATCAGCCCCAGCATTTT. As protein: CASSRDKWGLYSNQPQHF.

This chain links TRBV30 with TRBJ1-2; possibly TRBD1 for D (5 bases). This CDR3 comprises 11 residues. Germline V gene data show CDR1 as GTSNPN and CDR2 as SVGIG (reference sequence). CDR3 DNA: TGTGCGAAAAGTCAGGGATATGGCTACACCTTC. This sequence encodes CAKSQGYGYTF. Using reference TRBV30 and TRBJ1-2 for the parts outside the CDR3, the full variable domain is SQTIHQWPATLVQPVGSPLSLECTVEGTSNPNLYWYRQAAGRGLQLLFYSVGIGQISSEVPQNLSASRPQDRQFILSSKKLLLSDSGFYLCAKSQGYGYTFGSGTRLTVV.

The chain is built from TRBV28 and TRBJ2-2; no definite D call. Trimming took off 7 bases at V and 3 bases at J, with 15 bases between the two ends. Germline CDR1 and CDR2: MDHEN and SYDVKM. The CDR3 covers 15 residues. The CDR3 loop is CASTPQKEHTGELFF. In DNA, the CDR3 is TGTGCCAGCACCCCCCAGAAGGAACACACCGGGGAGCTGTTTTTT.

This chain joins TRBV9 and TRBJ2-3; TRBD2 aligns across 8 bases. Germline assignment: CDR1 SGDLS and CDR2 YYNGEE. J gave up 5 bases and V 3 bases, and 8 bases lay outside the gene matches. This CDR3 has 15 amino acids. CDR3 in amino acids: CASSAFTGGLDTQYF. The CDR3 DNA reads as TGTGCCAGCAGCGCCTTTACGGGGGGGTTAGATACGCAGTATTTT.

The CDR3 coding sequence is TGTGCCAGCAGCCTTCCCGGGACAGCCGCCTACGAGCAGTACTTC. Translated, it gives CASSLPGTAAYEQYF. The J gene is TRBJ2-7, the V gene TRBV11-2, with 7 nucleotides matching TRBD1. V lost 5 bases and J lost 2; bases outside the gene matches: 9. Germline-derived CDR1 and CDR2 are SGHAT and FQNNGV. This CDR3 has 15 residues.

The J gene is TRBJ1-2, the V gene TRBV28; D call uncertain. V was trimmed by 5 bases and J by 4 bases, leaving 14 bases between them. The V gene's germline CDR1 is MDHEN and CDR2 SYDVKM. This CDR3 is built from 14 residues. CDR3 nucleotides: TGTGCCAGCAGTCCAGTAGGAATTGGCTATGGCTACACCTTC. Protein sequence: CASSPVGIGYGYTF.

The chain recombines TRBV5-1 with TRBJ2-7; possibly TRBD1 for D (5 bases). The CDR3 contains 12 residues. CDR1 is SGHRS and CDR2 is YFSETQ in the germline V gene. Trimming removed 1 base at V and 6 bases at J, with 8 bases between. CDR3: CASSLIGAEQYF. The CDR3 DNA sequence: TGCGCCAGCAGCTTGATAGGGGCCGAGCAGTACTTC.

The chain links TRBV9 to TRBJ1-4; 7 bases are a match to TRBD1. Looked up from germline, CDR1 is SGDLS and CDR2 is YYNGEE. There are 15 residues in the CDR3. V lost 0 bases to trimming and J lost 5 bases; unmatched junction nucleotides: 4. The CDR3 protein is CASSVGGQVNEKLFF. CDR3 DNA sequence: TGTGCCAGCAGCGTAGGAGGACAGGTCAATGAAAAACTGTTTTTT.

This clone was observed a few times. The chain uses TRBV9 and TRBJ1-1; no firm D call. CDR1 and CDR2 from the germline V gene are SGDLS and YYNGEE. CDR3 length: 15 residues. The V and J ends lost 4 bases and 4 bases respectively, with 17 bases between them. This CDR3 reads CASSPSSVSGTEAFF. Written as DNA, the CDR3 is TGTGCCAGCAGCCCGAGCTCTGTATCGGGCACTGAAGCTTTCTTT. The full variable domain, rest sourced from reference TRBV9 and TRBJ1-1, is DSGVTQTPKHLITATGQRVTLRCSPRSGDLSVYWYQQSLDQGLQFLIQYYNGEERAKGNILERFSAQQFPDLHSELNLSSLELGDSALYFCASSPSSVSGTEAFFGQGTRLTVV.

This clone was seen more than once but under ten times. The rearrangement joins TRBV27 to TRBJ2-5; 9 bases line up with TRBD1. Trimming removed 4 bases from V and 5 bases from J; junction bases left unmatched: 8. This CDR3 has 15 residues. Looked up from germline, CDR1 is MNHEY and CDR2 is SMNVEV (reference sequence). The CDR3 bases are TGTGCCAGCAGTTGGGACAGGGAGTCGGACGAGACCCAGTACTTC. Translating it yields CASSWDRESDETQYF.

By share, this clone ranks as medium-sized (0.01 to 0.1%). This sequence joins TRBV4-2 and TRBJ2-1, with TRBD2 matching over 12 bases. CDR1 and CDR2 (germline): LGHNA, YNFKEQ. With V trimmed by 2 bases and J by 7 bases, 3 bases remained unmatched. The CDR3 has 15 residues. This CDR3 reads CASSQPGLAGNEQFF. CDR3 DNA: TGTGCCAGCAGCCAACCGGGACTAGCGGGTAATGAGCAGTTCTTC.

The CDR3 DNA sequence: TGTGCCTGGAGTGTATACGGGTCCACTGAAGCTTTCTTT. Amino acid sequence: CAWSVYGSTEAFF. The chain couples TRBV30 to TRBJ1-1; D unresolved. This CDR3 region has 13 residues. V lost 0 bases and J 4 bases, leaving 9 bases between the germline ends. Germline V gene data show CDR1 as GTSNPN and CDR2 as SVGIG (reference sequence).

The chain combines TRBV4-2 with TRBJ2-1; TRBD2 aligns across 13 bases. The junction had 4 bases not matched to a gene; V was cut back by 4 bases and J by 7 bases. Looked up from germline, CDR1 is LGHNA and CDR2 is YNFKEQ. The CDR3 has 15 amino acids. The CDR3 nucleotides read TGTGCCAGCAGCCCGGGACTAGCGGGGCAAAATGAGCAGTTCTTC. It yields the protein CASSPGLAGQNEQFF.

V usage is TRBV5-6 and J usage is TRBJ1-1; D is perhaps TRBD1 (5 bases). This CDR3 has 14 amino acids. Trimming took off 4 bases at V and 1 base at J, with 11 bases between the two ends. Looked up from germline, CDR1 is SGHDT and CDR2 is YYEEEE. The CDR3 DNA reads TGTGCCAGCAGCCCGCCGACAGAGAACACTGAAGCTTTCTTT. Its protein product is CASSPPTENTEAFF.

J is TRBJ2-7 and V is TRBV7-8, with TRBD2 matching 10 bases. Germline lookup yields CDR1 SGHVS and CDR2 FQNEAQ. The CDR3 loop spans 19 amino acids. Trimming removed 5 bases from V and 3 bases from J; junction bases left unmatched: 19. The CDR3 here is CASSHFRLAGELSGYEQYF. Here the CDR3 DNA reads TGTGCCAGCAGCCACTTCCGTCTAGCGGGAGAGCTCTCGGGCTACGAGCAGTACTTC.

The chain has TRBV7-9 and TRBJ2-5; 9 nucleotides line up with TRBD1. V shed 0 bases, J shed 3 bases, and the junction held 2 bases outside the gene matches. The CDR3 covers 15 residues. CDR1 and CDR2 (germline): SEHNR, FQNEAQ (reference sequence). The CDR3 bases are TGTGCCAGCAGCTTAGCGACAGGGGGTGAAGAGACCCAGTACTTC. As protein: CASSLATGGEETQYF.

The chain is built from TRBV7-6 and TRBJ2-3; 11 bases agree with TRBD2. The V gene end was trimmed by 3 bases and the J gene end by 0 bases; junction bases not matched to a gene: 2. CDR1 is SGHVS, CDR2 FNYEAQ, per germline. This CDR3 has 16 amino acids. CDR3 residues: CASSFGTSGSTDTQYF. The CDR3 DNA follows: TGTGCCAGCAGCTTTGGGACTAGCGGAAGCACAGATACGCAGTATTTT.

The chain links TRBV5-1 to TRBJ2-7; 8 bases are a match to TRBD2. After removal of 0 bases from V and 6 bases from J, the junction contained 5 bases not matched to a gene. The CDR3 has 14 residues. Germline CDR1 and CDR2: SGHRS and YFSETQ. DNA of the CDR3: TGCGCCAGCAGCTTGGCAGACAGCGGGGGCGAGCAGTACTTC. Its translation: CASSLADSGGEQYF.

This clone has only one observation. DNA of the CDR3: TGTGCCACCAGCAAAGAGCTGGCTAGCTTTATCAATGAGCAGTTCTTC. Protein: CATSKELASFINEQFF. V usage is TRBV15 and J usage is TRBJ2-1, with D perhaps matching TRBD2 (5 bases). Germline-derived CDR1 and CDR2 are LNHNV and YYDKDF (reference sequence). This CDR3 comprises 16 residues. V was cut by 4 bases and J by 6 bases, with 19 bases left in between.

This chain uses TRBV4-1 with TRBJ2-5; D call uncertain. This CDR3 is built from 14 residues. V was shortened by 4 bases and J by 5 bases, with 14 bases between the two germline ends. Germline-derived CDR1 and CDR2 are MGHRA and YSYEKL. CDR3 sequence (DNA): TGCGCCAGCAGCCTCCAAGGGCGACGGGAGACCCAGTACTTC. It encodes CASSLQGRRETQYF.

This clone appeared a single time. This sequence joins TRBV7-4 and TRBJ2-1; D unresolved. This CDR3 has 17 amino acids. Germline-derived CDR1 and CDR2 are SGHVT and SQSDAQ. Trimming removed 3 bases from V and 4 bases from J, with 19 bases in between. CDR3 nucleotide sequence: TGTGCCAGCAGCTTCTCGCCGTCCATAAATGTTTACAATGAGCAGTTCTTC. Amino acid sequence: CASSFSPSINVYNEQFF. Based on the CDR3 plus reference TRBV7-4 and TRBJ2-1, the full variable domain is GAGVSQSPRYKVAKRGRDVALRCDSISGHVTLYWYRQTLGQGSEVLTYSQSDAQRDKSGRPSGRFSAERPERSVSTLKIQRTEQGDSAVYLCASSFSPSINVYNEQFFGPGTRLTVL.

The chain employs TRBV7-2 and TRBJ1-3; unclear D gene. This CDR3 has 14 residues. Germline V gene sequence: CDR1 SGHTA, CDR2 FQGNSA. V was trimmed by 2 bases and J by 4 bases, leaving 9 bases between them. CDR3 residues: CASSLSGAGNTIYF. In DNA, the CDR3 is TGTGCCAGCAGCTTATCGGGCGCGGGAAACACCATATATTTT.

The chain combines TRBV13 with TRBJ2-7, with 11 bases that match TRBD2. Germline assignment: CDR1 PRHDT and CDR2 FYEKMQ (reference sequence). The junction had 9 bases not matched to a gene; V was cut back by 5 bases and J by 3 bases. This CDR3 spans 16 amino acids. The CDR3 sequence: CASSHHSGRENYEQYF. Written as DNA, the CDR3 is TGTGCCAGCAGCCACCATAGCGGGAGGGAGAACTACGAGCAGTACTTC.

CDR3 residues: CASSPQGGINYGYTF. In DNA, the CDR3 is TGTGCCAGCAGCCCCCAGGGGGGGATTAACTATGGCTACACCTTC. The chain employs TRBV7-2 and TRBJ1-2, with TRBD1 matching over 7 bases. This CDR3 is 15 amino acids long. The germline V gene encodes CDR1 SGHTA and CDR2 FQGNSA. After removal of 5 bases from V and 1 base from J, the junction contained 7 bases not matched to a gene.

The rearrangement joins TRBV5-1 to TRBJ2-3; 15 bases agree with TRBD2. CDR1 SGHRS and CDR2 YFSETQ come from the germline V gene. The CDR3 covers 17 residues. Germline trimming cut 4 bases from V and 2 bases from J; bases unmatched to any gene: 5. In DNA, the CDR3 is TGCGCCAGCAGCCAAGGGACTAGCGGGAGGCCCACAGATACGCAGTATTTT. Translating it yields CASSQGTSGRPTDTQYF.

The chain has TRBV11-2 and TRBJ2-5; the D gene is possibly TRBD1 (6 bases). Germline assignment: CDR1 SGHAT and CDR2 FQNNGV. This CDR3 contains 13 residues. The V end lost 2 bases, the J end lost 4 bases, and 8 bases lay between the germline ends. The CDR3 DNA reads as TGTGCCAGCAGCTTAACAGGGAGAGAGACCCAGTACTTC. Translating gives CASSLTGRETQYF.

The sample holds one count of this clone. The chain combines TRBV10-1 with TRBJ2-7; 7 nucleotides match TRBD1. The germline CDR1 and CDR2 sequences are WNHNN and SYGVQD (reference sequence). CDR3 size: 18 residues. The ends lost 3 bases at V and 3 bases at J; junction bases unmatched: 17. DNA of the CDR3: TGCGCCAGCAGTGAACCTCGGCGCGACAGGGACACCAACTACGAGCAGTACTTC. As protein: CASSEPRRDRDTNYEQYF.

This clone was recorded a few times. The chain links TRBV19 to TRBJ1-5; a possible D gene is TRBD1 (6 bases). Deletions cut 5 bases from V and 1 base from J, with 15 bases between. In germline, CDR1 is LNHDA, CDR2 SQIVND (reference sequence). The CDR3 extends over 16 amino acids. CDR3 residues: CASSYGTTTSNQPQHF. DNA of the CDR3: TGTGCCAGTAGTTACGGGACAACTACGAGCAATCAGCCCCAGCATTTT. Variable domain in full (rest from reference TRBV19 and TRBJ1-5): DGGITQSPKYLFRKEGQNVTLSCEQNLNHDAMYWYRQDPGQGLRLIYYSQIVNDFQKGDIAEGYSVSREKKESFPLTVTSAQKNPTAFYLCASSYGTTTSNQPQHFGDGTRLSIL.

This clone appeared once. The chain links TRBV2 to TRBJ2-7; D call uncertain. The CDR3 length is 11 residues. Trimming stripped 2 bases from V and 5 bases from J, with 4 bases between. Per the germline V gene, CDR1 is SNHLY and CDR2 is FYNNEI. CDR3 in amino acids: CASSELHEQYF. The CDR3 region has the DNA TGTGCCAGCAGTGAACTCCACGAGCAGTACTTC.